This is a list of T cell receptor beta chains from one sample in a study of cytomegalovirus exposure and HLA in healthy donors. Profiled with immunoSEQ multiplex PCR; TCRdb holds only in-frame clones, not every one. In the table there are 80,000 to 95,000 clones, roughly 67% of which are singletons. Sequencing was done on a sample of PBMCs. These receptors came from a human donor in good health. Each CDR3 is given with its conserved first and last residue. A D gene is named only where the DNA matches it firmly. Some rows mark clone size as missing; the rest say once, few, many or name a class of expanded clone.

CDR3 DNA,CDR3 protein,clone size,D gene,J gene,V gene
TGTGCCAGCAGCCCCTCCACAGGGGGCAGCTATGGCTACACCTTC,CASSPSTGGSYGYTF,NA,TRBD1,TRBJ1-2,TRBV5-6
TGTGCCAGCAGCTTGGCCTGGCAGGGCGGGACCTACAATGAGCAGTTCTTC,CASSLAWQGGTYNEQFF,many,NA,TRBJ2-1,TRBV5-4
TGTGCCAGCAGCGTACGCGCGGGGGGCGCCTACAATGAGCAGTTCTTC,CASSVRAGGAYNEQFF,NA,TRBD2,TRBJ2-1,TRBV9
TGTGCCAGCCGGACAGGGGGCGCCAGCAATCAGCCCCAGCATTTT,CASRTGGASNQPQHF,NA,TRBD1,TRBJ1-5,TRBV6-6
TGTGCCAGCTCACCACCGGCGAAGGGGGCAATTAACTATGGCTACACCTTC,CASSPPAKGAINYGYTF,NA,TRBD1,TRBJ1-2,TRBV18
TGTGCCAGCAGCTTATTAGCGGGGGGGGGCACAGATACGCAGTATTTT,CASSLLAGGGTDTQYF,NA,TRBD2,TRBJ2-3,TRBV7-2
TGCGCCAGCAGCCAACCGTGGGGGGGGTTCTATGGCTACACCTTC,CASSQPWGGFYGYTF,NA,NA,TRBJ1-2,TRBV4-1
TGCGCCAGCAGCAAAGATTTCGATTCTGACTTCGATGGCTACACCTTC,CASSKDFDSDFDGYTF,once,NA,TRBJ1-2,TRBV4-1
TGTGCCAGTAGTACCGGTCGTGAGCAGTTCTTC,CASSTGREQFF,NA,NA,TRBJ2-1,TRBV19
TGTGCCAGCAGCGTAGGCGTAGCCCCCCTTTACGAGCAGTACTTC,CASSVGVAPLYEQYF,NA,NA,TRBJ2-7,TRBV9
TGTGCCAGCAGTTATATGAGTGAAGCTTTCTTT,CASSYMSEAFF,NA,NA,TRBJ1-1,TRBV6-5
TGTGCCAGCCGGTCATACCAAGAGACCCAGTACTTC,CASRSYQETQYF,NA,NA,TRBJ2-5,TRBV7-9
TGTGCCAGCAGCTTAGGGGGACAGGGCACTCAGCCCCAGCATTTT,CASSLGGQGTQPQHF,NA,TRBD1,TRBJ1-5,TRBV7-9
TGTGCCAGCCGACCGGGAGCTCATAACTATGGCTACACCTTC,CASRPGAHNYGYTF,NA,NA,TRBJ1-2,TRBV25-1
TGTGCCAGCAGCTTAGATCCTGGACAGGGAGACACTAGCTCCTACAATGAGCAGTTCTTC,CASSLDPGQGDTSSYNEQFF,NA,TRBD1,TRBJ2-1,TRBV11-2
TGTGCCAGCAGCCGAACAGGAGGGACTAATGAAAAACTGTTTTTT,CASSRTGGTNEKLFF,NA,NA,TRBJ1-4,TRBV6-5
TGTGCCAGTACTCCCCGTGGGGCCCCAGGAGCTTTCTTT,CASTPRGAPGAFF,NA,NA,TRBJ1-1,TRBV19
TGCGCCAGCAGCTTGATGGCTAGCGGGGGCACAGATACGCAGTATTTT,CASSLMASGGTDTQYF,NA,TRBD2,TRBJ2-3,TRBV5-1
TGTGCCAGCAGTTACCATCTAGCGGGGGGGCAAGAGACCCAGTACTTC,CASSYHLAGGQETQYF,few,TRBD2,TRBJ2-5,TRBV6-6
TGTGCCAGCAGCGTAGGGGACAGGGTTGGCTACACCTTC,CASSVGDRVGYTF,NA,TRBD1,TRBJ1-2,TRBV9
TGTGCCAGCAGTTTAGCGTCTAGCAGTACCTACGAGCAGTACTTC,CASSLASSSTYEQYF,NA,NA,TRBJ2-7,TRBV27
TGTGCCAGCAGCTTAACTGGACCGGGGGCCGGGGAGCTGTTTTTT,CASSLTGPGAGELFF,NA,NA,TRBJ2-2,TRBV7-2
TGTGCCAGCAGTGAAACAGGGATCGTCGCTGAAGCTTTCTTT,CASSETGIVAEAFF,NA,NA,TRBJ1-1,TRBV2
TGTGCCAGCAGCGTAGCCACAGGGTCGGCTGAAGCTTTCTTT,CASSVATGSAEAFF,NA,NA,TRBJ1-1,TRBV9
TGTGCCATCAGTGAGCCGATGCGGGGTCAGAGCTCCTACGAGCAGTACTTC,CAISEPMRGQSSYEQYF,NA,NA,TRBJ2-7,TRBV10-3
TGCGCCAGCAGCCAACAACCGGGACAGGGTGGCAATGAGCAGTTCTTC,CASSQQPGQGGNEQFF,NA,TRBD1,TRBJ2-1,TRBV4-1
TGTGCCACCAGCAGAGGCAGGGCAGCGAACACTGAAGCTTTCTTT,CATSRGRAANTEAFF,NA,NA,TRBJ1-1,TRBV15
TGTGCCAGCTCACCATTGGGCAGGTGGGACAATGAGCAGTTCTTC,CASSPLGRWDNEQFF,NA,NA,TRBJ2-1,TRBV18
TGTGCCAGCAGTTACTTTGGGGCGCACTATGGCTACACCTTC,CASSYFGAHYGYTF,NA,NA,TRBJ1-2,TRBV6-6
TGCGCCAGCAGCTCTGGGACAGGGTGGGATCAGCCCCAGCATTTT,CASSSGTGWDQPQHF,NA,TRBD1,TRBJ1-5,TRBV5-1
TGTGCCAGCAGCTCGGACAGTGCCTTCGCCAACACCATATATTTT,CASSSDSAFANTIYF,NA,NA,TRBJ1-3,TRBV11-3